These 25 T cell receptor beta chains were all obtained from the same sample, sequenced in a study of blood T cell repertoires in COVID-19. TCRdb's copy holds only in-frame clones and misses some; the assay was immunoSEQ multiplex PCR. The sample includes 120,000 to 150,000 clones, around 81% of them seen just once. Sequencing was performed on peripheral blood. The receptor source for this set is a human donor with acute or convalescent COVID-19. The donor label of this sample is uncertain.

V gene TRBV6-5 combines with J gene TRBJ2-2, with D tentatively TRBD1 (6 bases). This CDR3 comprises 15 residues. V was cut by 6 bases and J by 0 bases, with 11 bases left in between. The germline gives CDR1 MNHEY, CDR2 SVGAGI. The CDR3 DNA sequence: TGTGCCAGCAGCTTCAGGGGCACGAACACCGGGGAGCTGTTTTTT. Amino acids: CASSFRGTNTGELFF.

J is TRBJ1-2 and V is TRBV20-1, with unresolved D. The CDR3 extends over 11 amino acids. The germline CDR1 and CDR2 sequences are DFQATT and SNEGSKA (reference sequence). The V and J ends lost 0 bases and 12 bases respectively, with 11 bases between them. The CDR3, as DNA: TGCAGTGCTAGAGACGGGAACGGGGACACCTTC. Translated: CSARDGNGDTF.

This rearrangement joins TRBV10-2 to TRBJ1-1; D remains unclear. Germline V gene data show CDR1 as WSHSY and CDR2 as SAAADI. The CDR3 runs to 13 residues. V gave up 4 bases and J gave up 4 bases, with 10 bases separating them. The CDR3 sequence: CASSGIRSTEAFF. The CDR3 bases are TGCGCCAGCAGTGGTATCAGAAGCACTGAAGCTTTCTTT.

J is TRBJ2-2 and V is TRBV10-3; 8 bases match TRBD2. V shed 10 bases and J 6 bases; nucleotides not matched to a gene: 7. The CDR3 spans 13 residues. CDR1 and CDR2 (germline): ENHRY, SYGVKD. The CDR3 is CATGGGTPGELFF. The DNA for the CDR3 is TGTGCCACCGGGGGGGGCACCCCCGGGGAGCTGTTTTTT.

The chain uses TRBV20-1 and TRBJ1-2; perhaps TRBD1 as D (5 bases). V lost 2 bases to trimming and J lost 10 bases, with 11 bases between them. CDR1 DFQATT and CDR2 SNEGSKA come from the germline V gene (reference sequence). This CDR3 comprises 11 residues. CDR3 loop: CSARSGWDYTF. CDR3 nucleotides: TGCAGTGCTAGATCAGGGTGGGACTACACCTTC.

The rearrangement uses TRBV5-8 and TRBJ1-5, with D uncertain. CDR1 is SGHTS and CDR2 is YDEGEE in the germline V gene. The CDR3 has 15 amino acids. With 1 base removed from V and 4 bases from J, the gap between germline ends came to 12 bases. The CDR3 DNA sequence: TGTGCCAGCAGCTTGTGGGAGGAGAGGAATCAGCCCCAGCATTTT. Its translation: CASSLWEERNQPQHF. Looking up the rest from reference TRBV5-8 and TRBJ1-5 gives the full variable domain: EAGVTQSPTHLIKTRGQQATLRCSPISGHTSVYWYQQALGLGLQFLLWYDEGEERNRGNFPPRFSGRQFPNYSSELNVNALELEDSALYLCASSLWEERNQPQHFGDGTRLSIL.

The chain uses TRBV18 and TRBJ1-1, with 8 bases fitting TRBD1. The J segment lost 6 bases and the V segment lost 4 bases, leaving 10 bases of the junction unmatched. Germline V CDR1 and CDR2: KGHSH, LQKENI. There are 15 residues in the CDR3. The CDR3 protein is CASSLDQGAVSEAFF. In nucleotides, the CDR3 is TGTGCCAGCTCACTGGATCAGGGGGCAGTCTCTGAAGCTTTCTTT.

The V and J genes are TRBV6-5 and TRBJ2-3, with 8 positions matching TRBD2. CDR3 length equals 15 residues. V lost 8 bases, J lost 3 bases, and 10 bases stayed unmatched. The germline V gene has CDR1 MNHEY and CDR2 SVGAGI. This CDR3 is CASRPQGLVTDTQYF. In DNA form, the CDR3 reads TGTGCCAGCCGCCCCCAGGGACTAGTAACAGATACGCAGTATTTT.

This clone showed up just once. This chain links TRBV4-2 with TRBJ2-2, with 12 positions matching TRBD2. V lost 3 bases, J lost 4 bases, and 12 bases stayed unmatched. The germline CDR1 and CDR2 sequences are LGHNA and YNFKEQ. The CDR3 is 19 amino acids. CDR3 in DNA: TGTGCCAGCAGCCACCCTAGCGGGGGGGGCATGATCTCCACCGGGGAGCTGTTTTTT. Protein product: CASSHPSGGGMISTGELFF.

V gene TRBV6-5 combines with J gene TRBJ1-1, with D tentatively TRBD1 (5 bases). Trimming removed 6 bases at V and 4 bases at J, with 12 bases between. The CDR3 runs 13 residues. CDR1 is MNHEY, CDR2 SVGAGI, per germline. As DNA, the CDR3 is TGTGCCAGCAGACTTGTGGGGGGCACTGAAGCTTTCTTT. It codes for CASRLVGGTEAFF.

J is TRBJ1-6 and V is TRBV9; no clear D. CDR1 and CDR2 from the germline V gene are SGDLS and YYNGEE. This CDR3 is 12 amino acids long. Trimming left V 7 bases short and J 6 bases short, with 8 bases between. In DNA form, the CDR3 reads TGTGCCAGCGGCACCTTTAATTCACCCCTCCACTTT. This codes for CASGTFNSPLHF.

The chain carries TRBV6-5 and TRBJ1-3, with no clear D. Trimming took 1 base from V and 0 from J, leaving 7 bases between them. This CDR3 spans 15 amino acids. Per germline, CDR1 MNHEY and CDR2 SVGAGI. The CDR3, as DNA: TGTGCCAGCAGTTACTTCCTAAGCTCTGGAAACACCATATATTTT. Translated, it gives CASSYFLSSGNTIYF.

This sequence joins TRBV21-1 and TRBJ2-1; TRBD2, as called in the table, went unchecked against the DNA. TRBV21-1 counts as a pseudogene. The CDR3 covers 13 residues. The CDR3 nucleotides are TGTGCCAGCAGCAAAAGCGGCTGGGATGAGCAGTTCTTC. It encodes CASSKSGWDEQFF.

This clone appeared a few times. The J gene is TRBJ1-2, the V gene TRBV9; the match to TRBD1 covers 7 bases. Per the germline V gene, CDR1 is SGDLS and CDR2 is YYNGEE. The CDR3 extends over 15 amino acids. Trimming removed 0 bases from V and 2 bases from J; junction bases left unmatched: 4. CDR3 sequence: CASSVATGVNYGYTF. DNA of the CDR3: TGTGCCAGCAGCGTAGCTACAGGGGTCAACTATGGCTACACCTTC.

The gene calls are TRBV3-1 (or the pseudogene TRBV3-2) and TRBJ2-7, with 10 bases matching TRBD2. Germline CDR1 reads LGHDT; CDR2 reads YNNKEL (reference sequence). The CDR3 sequence is 15 residues long. With V trimmed by 1 base and J by 5 bases, 5 bases remained unmatched. The CDR3 DNA follows: TGTGCCAGCAGCCAAGCGACTAGCGGGTTCCACGAGCAGTACTTC. Translated: CASSQATSGFHEQYF.

The rearrangement joins TRBV18 to TRBJ1-1; D possibly corresponds to TRBD1 (6 bases). The V and J ends lost 4 bases and 6 bases respectively, with 12 bases between them. This CDR3 is 13 amino acids long. Germline CDR1 reads KGHSH; CDR2 reads LQKENI. The CDR3 loop reads CASSQAGVAEAFF. The CDR3 DNA is TGTGCCAGCTCACAGGCAGGGGTGGCTGAAGCTTTCTTT. Full variable domain (outside the CDR3, taken from reference TRBV18 and TRBJ1-1): NAGVMQNPRHLVRRRGQEARLRCSPMKGHSHVYWYRQLPEEGLKFMVYLQKENIIDESGMPKERFSAEFPKEGPSILRIQQVVRGDSAAYFCASSQAGVAEAFFGQGTRLTVV.

The chain couples TRBV6-4 to TRBJ1-4; D not certain. Per germline, CDR1 MRHNA and CDR2 SNTAGT. Trimming stripped 2 bases from V and 0 bases from J, with 4 bases between. This CDR3 contains 14 residues. The CDR3 coding sequence is TGTGCCAGCAGTGACCGGGCAACTAATGAAAAACTGTTTTTT. Protein: CASSDRATNEKLFF.

The chain uses TRBV27 and TRBJ2-7; D call uncertain. The V end lost 3 bases, the J end lost 0 bases, and 6 bases lay between the germline ends. The germline V gene has CDR1 MNHEY and CDR2 SMNVEV (reference sequence). This CDR3 is built from 13 residues. The CDR3 nucleotides are TGTGCCAGCAGTTTCTTAAACTCCTACGAGCAGTACTTC. The encoded protein is CASSFLNSYEQYF.

The chain employs TRBV7-9 and TRBJ2-5, with TRBD1 matching over 7 bases. In germline, CDR1 is SEHNR, CDR2 FQNEAQ (reference sequence). The CDR3 is 15 amino acids. Trimming removed 5 bases from V and 1 base from J; junction bases left unmatched: 7. The CDR3 DNA follows: TGTGCCAGCAGCCCCCGACAGGGCCTCCAAGAGACCCAGTACTTC. Amino acid sequence: CASSPRQGLQETQYF.

The chain links TRBV5-1 to TRBJ1-6; TRBD1 agrees at 7 bases. Unmatched junction bases numbered 4, after V lost 4 bases and J lost 9 bases. Germline assignment: CDR1 SGHRS and CDR2 YFSETQ. This CDR3 has 13 amino acids. The CDR3 is CASSADRVSPLHF. As DNA, the CDR3 is TGCGCCAGCAGCGCAGACAGGGTTTCACCCCTCCACTTT.

This clone was picked up a small number of times. The CDR3 region has the DNA TGCGCCAGCAGACCGTCTAACAGGGGCTCTGGAAACACCATATATTTT. Residues: CASRPSNRGSGNTIYF. The V call is TRBV10-2, the J call TRBJ1-3, with 7 bases lining up with TRBD1. CDR3 length equals 16 residues. Unmatched junction bases numbered 8, after V lost 6 bases and J lost 0 bases. Looked up from germline, CDR1 is WSHSY and CDR2 is SAAADI.

This chain connects TRBV19 to TRBJ1-1; 10 bases fit TRBD1. Trimming at V came to 6 bases and at J to 9 bases, leaving 4 bases not matched to a gene. The CDR3 runs 12 residues. Germline V CDR1 and CDR2: LNHDA, SQIVND (reference sequence). The chain's CDR3 is CASSIDRGQAFF. The CDR3 bases are TGTGCCAGTAGCATCGACAGGGGGCAAGCTTTCTTT.

This chain connects TRBV10-3 to TRBJ2-7, with 7 positions matching TRBD1. The trim removed 1 base at V and 1 base at J, leaving 7 bases unmatched. The CDR3 is 16 residues long. Per germline, CDR1 ENHRY and CDR2 SYGVKD. Written as DNA, the CDR3 is TGTGCCATCAGTGAGTTACGGGCAGGGGGTTCCTACGAGCAGTACTTC. Translating it yields CAISELRAGGSYEQYF.

The gene calls are TRBV10-2 and TRBJ2-3; possible D gene TRBD1, 6 bases. From germline, CDR1 is WSHSY and CDR2 SAAADI. Trimming pared 2 bases from V and 0 bases from J, leaving 6 bases between. The CDR3 spans 14 residues. CDR3 nucleotide sequence: TGCGCCAGCAGTGAGGGACAGAGCACAGATACGCAGTATTTT. Amino acids: CASSEGQSTDTQYF.

This clone was seen just once. A read error may produce the germline difference seen at one junction end. The CDR3 DNA follows: TGTGCCAGCAGTTTCCTACAGGGGGGGAATGGTTACACCTTC. It translates to CASSFLQGGNGYTF. The rearrangement uses TRBV7-6 and TRBJ1-2, with 8 bases lining up with TRBD1. Per germline, CDR1 SGHVS and CDR2 FNYEAQ. CDR3 length: 14 residues. Drawing the rest from reference TRBV7-6 and TRBJ1-2, the complete variable domain is GAGVSQSPRYKVTKRGQDVALRCDPISGHVSLYWYRQALGQGPEFLTYFNYEAQQDKSGLPNDRFSAERPEGSISTLTIQRTEQRDSAMYRCASSFLQGGNGYTFGSGTRLTVV.